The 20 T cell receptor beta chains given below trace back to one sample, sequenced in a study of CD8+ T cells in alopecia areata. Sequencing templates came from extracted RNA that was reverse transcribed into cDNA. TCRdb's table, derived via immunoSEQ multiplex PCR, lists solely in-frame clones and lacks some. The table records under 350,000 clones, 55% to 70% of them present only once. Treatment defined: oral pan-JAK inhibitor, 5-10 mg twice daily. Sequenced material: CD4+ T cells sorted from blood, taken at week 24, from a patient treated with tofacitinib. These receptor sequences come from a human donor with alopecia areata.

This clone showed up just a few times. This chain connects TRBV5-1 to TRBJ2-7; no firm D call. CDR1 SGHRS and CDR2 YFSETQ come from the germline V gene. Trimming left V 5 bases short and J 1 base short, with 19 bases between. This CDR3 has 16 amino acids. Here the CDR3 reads CASRLLLASESYEQYF. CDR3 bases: TGCGCCAGCAGGCTCTTGTTGGCTAGTGAGTCCTACGAGCAGTACTTC.

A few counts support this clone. The CDR3 sequence: CSVQRTKETQYF. In DNA, the CDR3 is TGCAGCGTTCAAAGGACAAAAGAGACCCAGTACTTC. J is TRBJ2-5 and V is TRBV29-1; the D gene is possibly TRBD1 (5 bases). This CDR3 contains 12 residues. Trimming shortened V by 5 bases and J by 3 bases, and 10 bases separated the two germline ends. The germline gives CDR1 SQVTM, CDR2 ANQGSEA.

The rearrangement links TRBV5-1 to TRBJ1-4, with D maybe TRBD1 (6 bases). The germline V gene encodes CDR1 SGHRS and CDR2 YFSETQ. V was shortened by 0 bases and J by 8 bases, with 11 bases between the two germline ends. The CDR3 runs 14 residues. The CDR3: CASSLAGVGEKLFF. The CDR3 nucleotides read TGCGCCAGCAGCTTGGCAGGGGTGGGAGAAAAACTGTTTTTT. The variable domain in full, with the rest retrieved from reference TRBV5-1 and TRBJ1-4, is KAGVTQTPRYLIKTRGQQVTLSCSPISGHRSVSWYQQTPGQGLQFLFEYFSETQRNKGNFPGRFSGRQFSNSRSEMNVSTLELGDSALYLCASSLAGVGEKLFFGSGTQLSVL.

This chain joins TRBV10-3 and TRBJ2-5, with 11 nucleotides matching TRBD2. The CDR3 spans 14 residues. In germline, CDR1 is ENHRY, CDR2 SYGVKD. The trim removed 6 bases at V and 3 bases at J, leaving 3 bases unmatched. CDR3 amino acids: CAISPTSGEETQYF. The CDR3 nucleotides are TGTGCCATCAGCCCGACTAGCGGGGAAGAGACCCAGTACTTC.

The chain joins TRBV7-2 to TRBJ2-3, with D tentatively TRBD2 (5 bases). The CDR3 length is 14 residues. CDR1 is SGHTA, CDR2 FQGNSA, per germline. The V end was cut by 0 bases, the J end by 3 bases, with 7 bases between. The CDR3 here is CASSLAPGTDTQYF. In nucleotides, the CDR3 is TGTGCCAGCAGCTTAGCCCCGGGGACAGATACGCAGTATTTT.

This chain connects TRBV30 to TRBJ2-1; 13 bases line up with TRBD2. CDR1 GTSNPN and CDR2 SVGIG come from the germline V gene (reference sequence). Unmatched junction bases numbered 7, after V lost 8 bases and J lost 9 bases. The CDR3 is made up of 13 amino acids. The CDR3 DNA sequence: TGTGCCACCGGGACTAGCGGGGACAGTGAGCAGTTCTTC. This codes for CATGTSGDSEQFF. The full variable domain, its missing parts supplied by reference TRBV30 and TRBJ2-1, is SQTIHQWPATLVQPVGSPLSLECTVEGTSNPNLYWYRQAAGRGLQLLFYSVGIGQISSEVPQNLSASRPQDRQFILSSKKLLLSDSGFYLCATGTSGDSEQFFGPGTRLTVL.

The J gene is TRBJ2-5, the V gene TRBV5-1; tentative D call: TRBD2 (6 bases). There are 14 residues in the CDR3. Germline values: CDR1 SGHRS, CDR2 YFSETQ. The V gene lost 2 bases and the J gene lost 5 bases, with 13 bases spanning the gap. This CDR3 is CASSFGGVSETQYF. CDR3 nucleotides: TGCGCCAGCAGCTTCGGGGGAGTGAGCGAGACCCAGTACTTC.

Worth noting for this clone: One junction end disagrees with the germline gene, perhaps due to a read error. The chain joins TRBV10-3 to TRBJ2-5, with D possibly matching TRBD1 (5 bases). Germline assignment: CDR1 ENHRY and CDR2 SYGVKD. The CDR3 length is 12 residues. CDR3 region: CAISESGLNQDF. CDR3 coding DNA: TGTGCCATCAGTGAGTCGGGGCTAAACCAGGACTTC.

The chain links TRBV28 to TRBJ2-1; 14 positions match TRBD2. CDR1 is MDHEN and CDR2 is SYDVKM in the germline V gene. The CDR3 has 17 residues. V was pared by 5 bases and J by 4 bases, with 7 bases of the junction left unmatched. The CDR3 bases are TGTGCCAGCAGTCCCGGACTAGCGGGGGGACTATACAATGAGCAGTTCTTC. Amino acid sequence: CASSPGLAGGLYNEQFF.

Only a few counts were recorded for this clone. CDR3 DNA sequence: TGCAGCGTTGAAGAACAGGGTGGCACTGAAGCTTTCTTT. Its protein product is CSVEEQGGTEAFF. This chain uses TRBV29-1 with TRBJ1-1, with D possibly being TRBD1 (6 bases). The CDR3 spans 13 residues. The V gene lost 0 bases and the J gene lost 4 bases, with 9 bases spanning the gap. The V gene's germline CDR1 is SQVTM and CDR2 ANQGSEA.

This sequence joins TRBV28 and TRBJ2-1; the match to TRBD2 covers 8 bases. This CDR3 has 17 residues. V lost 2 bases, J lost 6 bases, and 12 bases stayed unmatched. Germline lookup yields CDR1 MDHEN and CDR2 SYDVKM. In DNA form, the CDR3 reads TGTGCCAGCAGTTTACCCTTTTGGCGGGGGGAGGCCAATGAGCAGTTCTTC. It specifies CASSLPFWRGEANEQFF. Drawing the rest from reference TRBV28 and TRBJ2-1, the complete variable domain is DVKVTQSSRYLVKRTGEKVFLECVQDMDHENMFWYRQDPGLGLRLIYFSYDVKMKEKGDIPEGYSVSREKKERFSLILESASTNQTSMYLCASSLPFWRGEANEQFFGPGTRLTVL.

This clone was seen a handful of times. The CDR3, as DNA: TGCAGCGTTAGACCCAGGGGGACTAGCGGATACAATGAGCAGTTCTTC. It translates to CSVRPRGTSGYNEQFF. This rearrangement joins TRBV29-1 to TRBJ2-1, with TRBD2 matching over 11 bases. The V gene's germline CDR1 is SQVTM and CDR2 ANQGSEA. The V segment lost 5 bases and the J segment 4 bases; nucleotides outside the gene matches: 10. The CDR3 length is 16 residues.

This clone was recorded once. The CDR3 loop is CAWSEGRVNTEAFF. The CDR3 nucleotides are TGTGCCTGGAGCGAGGGCAGGGTGAACACTGAAGCTTTCTTT. J is TRBJ1-1 and V is TRBV30; TRBD1 is a possible D gene (5 bases). This CDR3 has 14 residues. Trimming took 3 bases from V and 0 from J, leaving 11 bases between them. Germline CDR1 is GTSNPN and CDR2 is SVGIG (reference sequence). Supplemented by reference TRBV30 and TRBJ1-1, the full variable domain reads SQTIHQWPATLVQPVGSPLSLECTVEGTSNPNLYWYRQAAGRGLQLLFYSVGIGQISSEVPQNLSASRPQDRQFILSSKKLLLSDSGFYLCAWSEGRVNTEAFFGQGTRLTVV.

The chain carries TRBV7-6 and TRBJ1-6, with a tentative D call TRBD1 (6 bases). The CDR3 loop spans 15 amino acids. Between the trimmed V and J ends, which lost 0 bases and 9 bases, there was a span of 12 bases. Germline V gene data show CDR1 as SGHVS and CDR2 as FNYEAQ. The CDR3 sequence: CASSLAEDSGSPLHF. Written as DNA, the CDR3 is TGTGCCAGCAGCTTAGCGGAGGACAGTGGTTCACCCCTCCACTTT. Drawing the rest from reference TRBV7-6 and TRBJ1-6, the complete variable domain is GAGVSQSPRYKVTKRGQDVALRCDPISGHVSLYWYRQALGQGPEFLTYFNYEAQQDKSGLPNDRFSAERPEGSISTLTIQRTEQRDSAMYRCASSLAEDSGSPLHFGNGTRLTVT.

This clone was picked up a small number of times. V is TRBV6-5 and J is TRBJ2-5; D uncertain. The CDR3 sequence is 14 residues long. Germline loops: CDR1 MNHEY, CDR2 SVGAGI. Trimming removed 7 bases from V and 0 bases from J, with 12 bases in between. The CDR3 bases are TGTGCCAGCAAGAGAGTAAGGGACCAAGAGACCCAGTACTTC. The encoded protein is CASKRVRDQETQYF.

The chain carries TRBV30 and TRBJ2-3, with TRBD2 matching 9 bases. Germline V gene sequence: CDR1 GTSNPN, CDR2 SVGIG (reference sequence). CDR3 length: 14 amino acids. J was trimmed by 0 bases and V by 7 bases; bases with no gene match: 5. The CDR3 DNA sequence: TGTGCCTTTAGTAGCGGGGGAAGCACAGATACGCAGTATTTT. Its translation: CAFSSGGSTDTQYF. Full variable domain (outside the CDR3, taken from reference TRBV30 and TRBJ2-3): SQTIHQWPATLVQPVGSPLSLECTVEGTSNPNLYWYRQAAGRGLQLLFYSVGIGQISSEVPQNLSASRPQDRQFILSSKKLLLSDSGFYLCAFSSGGSTDTQYFGPGTRLTVL.

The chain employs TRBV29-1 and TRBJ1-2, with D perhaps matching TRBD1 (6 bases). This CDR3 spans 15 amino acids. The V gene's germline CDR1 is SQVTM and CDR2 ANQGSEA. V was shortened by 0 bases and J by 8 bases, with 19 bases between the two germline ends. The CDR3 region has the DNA TGCAGCGTTGAAGATCTGGGGGGCGCTCCAGGCGGCTACACCTTC. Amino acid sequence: CSVEDLGGAPGGYTF. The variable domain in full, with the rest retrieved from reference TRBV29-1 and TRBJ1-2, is SAVISQKPSRDICQRGTSLTIQCQVDSQVTMMFWYRQQPGQSLTLIATANQGSEATYESGFVIDKFPISRPNLTFSTLTVSNMSPEDSSIYLCSVEDLGGAPGGYTFGSGTRLTVV.

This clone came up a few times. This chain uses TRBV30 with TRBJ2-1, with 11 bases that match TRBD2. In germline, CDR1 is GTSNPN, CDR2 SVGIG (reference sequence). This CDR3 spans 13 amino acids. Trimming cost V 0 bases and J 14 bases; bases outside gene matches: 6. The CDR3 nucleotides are TGTGCCTGGAGTGTAATTAGCGGGGGGGCCGAGTTCTTC. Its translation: CAWSVISGGAEFF.

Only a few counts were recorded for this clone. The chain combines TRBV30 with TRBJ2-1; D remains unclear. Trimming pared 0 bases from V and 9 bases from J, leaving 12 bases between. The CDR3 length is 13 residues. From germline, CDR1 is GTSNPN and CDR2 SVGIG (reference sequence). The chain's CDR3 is CAWSVGYRAEQFF. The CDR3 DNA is TGTGCCTGGAGTGTAGGGTACCGGGCTGAGCAGTTCTTC.

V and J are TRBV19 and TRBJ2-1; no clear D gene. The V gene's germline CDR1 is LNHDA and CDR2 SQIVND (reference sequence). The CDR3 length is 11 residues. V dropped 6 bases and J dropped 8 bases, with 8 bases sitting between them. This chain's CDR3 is CASRSQYEQFF. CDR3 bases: TGTGCCAGTAGAAGCCAGTATGAGCAGTTCTTC.